This T cell receptor (beta chain) was profiled in a study of CD8+ T cells in alopecia areata. Turning to the study itself: The drug, oral tofacitinib, was given to treated patients at 5 to 10 mg twice daily.

Germline V gene sequence: CDR1 SGHVS, CDR2 FQNEAQ. V was cut by 1 base and J by 0 bases, with 6 bases left in between. The CDR3 loop spans 14 amino acids. As the sequencing template, cDNA was produced by extracting RNA and reverse transcribing it. Profiled with immunoSEQ multiplex PCR; TCRdb holds only in-frame clones, not every one. The table lists roughly 220,000 clones, around 65% of them singletons. Described treatment: oral pan-JAK inhibitor, 5-10 mg twice daily. Alopecia areata patients had lesional scalp punch biopsies and peripheral blood taken from them. PBMC-derived CD4+ and CD8+ T cells were sorted.

This chain connects TRBV7-8 to TRBJ1-1; D possibly corresponds to TRBD1 (6 bases). This clonotype was obtained from a human donor with alopecia areata. The starting material was CD4+ T cells sorted from blood, obtained at week 44, from a patient treated with tofacitinib. Here the CDR3 DNA reads TGTGCCAGCAGCTTAGGACAGGTGAACACTGAAGCTTTCTTT. Amino acids: CASSLGQVNTEAFF.